The rows below give T cell receptor beta chains drawn from one sample of a study of cytotoxic CD8 clonotypes in ibrutinib-treated CLL. Sequencing was performed with immunoSEQ multiplex PCR; in TCRdb, only in-frame clones are kept and a portion is missing. In the table there are 85,000 or so clones, roughly three quarters of which are singletons. The source material was PBMCs, sampled after 12 months of ibrutinib treatment. These receptors were collected from a human donor with chronic lymphocytic leukemia. CDR3s include the opening cysteine and the closing phenylalanine or tryptophan. D genes are given only for firm matches. Where a row states a size, it is once, few, many or the class of an expanded clone; other rows omit it.

j_gene: TRBJ1-3; abundance: few; d_gene: -; v_gene: TRBV7-9; CDR3aa: CASSRTAAGNTIYF; CDR3nt: TGTGCCAGCAGCCGGACAGCCGCAGGAAACACCATATATTTT
j_gene: TRBJ2-7; abundance: -; d_gene: -; v_gene: TRBV5-4; CDR3aa: CASSPQGGEVEQYF; CDR3nt: TGTGCCAGCAGCCCCCAAGGGGGGGAGGTCGAGCAGTACTTC
j_gene: TRBJ2-7; abundance: -; d_gene: TRBD2; v_gene: TRBV6-1; CDR3aa: CASSAGLAVYEQYF; CDR3nt: TGTGCCAGCAGTGCGGGACTAGCAGTGTACGAGCAGTACTTC
j_gene: TRBJ1-5; abundance: -; d_gene: -; v_gene: TRBV30; CDR3aa: CAWSVGAGSRRQPQHF; CDR3nt: TGTGCCTGGAGTGTCGGCGCAGGGTCCAGGCGTCAGCCCCAGCATTTT
j_gene: TRBJ2-1; abundance: -; d_gene: -; v_gene: TRBV9; CDR3aa: CASSVVPPWVGGYNEQFF; CDR3nt: TGTGCCAGCAGCGTAGTACCTCCCTGGGTAGGGGGCTACAATGAGCAGTTCTTC
j_gene: TRBJ2-3; abundance: -; d_gene: -; v_gene: TRBV7-8; CDR3aa: CASSLATTDTDTQYF; CDR3nt: TGTGCCAGCAGCTTAGCTACGACAGACACAGATACGCAGTATTTT
j_gene: TRBJ1-1; abundance: -; d_gene: -; v_gene: TRBV6-1; CDR3aa: CASSDWFPAAFF; CDR3nt: TGTGCCAGCAGTGATTGGTTCCCGGCGGCTTTCTTT
j_gene: TRBJ1-2; abundance: -; d_gene: -; v_gene: TRBV7-9; CDR3aa: CASSPGEFYGYTF; CDR3nt: TGTGCCAGCAGCCCAGGGGAGTTCTATGGCTACACCTTC
j_gene: TRBJ2-3; abundance: -; d_gene: -; v_gene: TRBV9; CDR3aa: CASSPRPGDTQYF; CDR3nt: TGTGCCAGCAGCCCGCGCCCGGGAGATACGCAGTATTTT
j_gene: TRBJ1-1; abundance: -; d_gene: TRBD1; v_gene: TRBV5-1; CDR3aa: CASSPSGGMNTEAFF; CDR3nt: TGCGCCAGCAGCCCATCAGGGGGAATGAACACTGAAGCTTTCTTT
j_gene: TRBJ2-6; abundance: -; d_gene: TRBD2; v_gene: TRBV6-5; CDR3aa: CASSPRGVGANVLTF; CDR3nt: TGTGCCAGCAGTCCCCGGGGGGTCGGGGCCAACGTCCTGACTTTC
j_gene: TRBJ2-7; abundance: -; d_gene: -; v_gene: TRBV7-8; CDR3aa: CASSRPGGGLATEQYF; CDR3nt: TGTGCCAGCAGCCGGCCTGGTGGCGGTTTGGCAACCGAGCAGTACTTC
j_gene: TRBJ1-2; abundance: once; d_gene: -; v_gene: TRBV6-5; CDR3aa: CASSYSGSNYGYTF; CDR3nt: TGTGCCAGCAGTTACTCGGGGTCTAACTATGGCTACACCTTC
j_gene: TRBJ2-2; abundance: once; d_gene: -; v_gene: TRBV7-2; CDR3aa: CASSLSPPGELFF; CDR3nt: TGTGCCAGCAGCTTAAGTCCGCCCGGGGAGCTGTTTTTT